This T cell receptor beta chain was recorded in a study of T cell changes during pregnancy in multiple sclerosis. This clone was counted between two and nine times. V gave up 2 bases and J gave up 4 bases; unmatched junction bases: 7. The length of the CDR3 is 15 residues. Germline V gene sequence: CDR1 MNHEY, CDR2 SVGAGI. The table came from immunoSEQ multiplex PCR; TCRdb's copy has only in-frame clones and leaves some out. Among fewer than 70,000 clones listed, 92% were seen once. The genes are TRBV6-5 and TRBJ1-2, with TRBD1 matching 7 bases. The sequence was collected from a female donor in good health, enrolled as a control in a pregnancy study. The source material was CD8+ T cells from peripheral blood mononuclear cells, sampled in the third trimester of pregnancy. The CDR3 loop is CASSYQRDSIYGYTF. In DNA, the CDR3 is TGTGCCAGCAGTTACCAAAGGGACAGCATCTATGGCTACACCTTC.